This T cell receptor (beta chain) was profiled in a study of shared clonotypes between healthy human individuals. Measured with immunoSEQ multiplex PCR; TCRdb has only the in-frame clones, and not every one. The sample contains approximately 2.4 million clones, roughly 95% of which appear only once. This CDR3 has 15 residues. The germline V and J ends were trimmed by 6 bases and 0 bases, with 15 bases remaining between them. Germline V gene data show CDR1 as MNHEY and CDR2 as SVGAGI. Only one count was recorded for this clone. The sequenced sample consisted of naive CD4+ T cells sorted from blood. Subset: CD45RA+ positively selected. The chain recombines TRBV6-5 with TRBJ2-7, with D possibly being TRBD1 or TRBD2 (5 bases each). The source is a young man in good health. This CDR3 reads CASRRDRTSSYEQYF. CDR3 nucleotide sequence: TGTGCCAGCAGAAGGGACCGAACTAGCTCCTACGAGCAGTACTTC.